This is a list of T cell receptor beta chains from one sample in a study of blood T cell repertoires in COVID-19. Sequencing was performed with immunoSEQ multiplex PCR; in TCRdb, only in-frame clones are kept and a portion is missing. The sample records tens of thousands of clones, more than 75% being singletons. Sequenced: peripheral blood. Source of these receptors: a human donor in a cohort sampled during active COVID-19. Each CDR3 is given with its conserved first and last residue. The order of the fields is clone size, J gene, D gene, V gene, CDR3 DNA, CDR3 protein. The D gene is left open where the match is weak. Clone size is stated in some rows and not others, as once, few, many or a class when expanded.

-	TRBJ1-5	-	TRBV15	TGTGCCACCAGCAGAGATGAGGGACTGGGGCAGCCCCAGCATTTT	CATSRDEGLGQPQHF
-	TRBJ2-3	TRBD2	TRBV4-1	TGCGCCAGCAGCCAAGTGGGAGTAGCGGGAGTGGATACGCAGTATTTT	CASSQVGVAGVDTQYF
once	TRBJ2-4	-	TRBV14	TGTGCCAGCAGCCAAAGAGGTTGGGAAAACATTCAGTACTTC	CASSQRGWENIQYF
-	TRBJ2-2	TRBD1	TRBV14	TGTGCCAGCAGCCAGGGACAGGGGCTGAACACCGGGGAGCTGTTTTTT	CASSQGQGLNTGELFF
-	TRBJ2-5	-	TRBV18	TGTGCCAGCTCACCAGGAGTCTCCGAGACCCAGTACTTC	CASSPGVSETQYF
-	TRBJ1-1	TRBD1	TRBV24-1	TGTGCCACCAGTGATTGGGACAGAGGGGGGGCTTTCTTT	CATSDWDRGGAFF
-	TRBJ1-1	-	TRBV18	TGTGCCAGCTCACCTGCGACAAAGAACACTGAAGCTTTCTTT	CASSPATKNTEAFF
-	TRBJ2-7	-	TRBV14	TGTGCCAGCAGCGGGCGGGAAAAGGTGTTCGAGCAGTACTTC	CASSGREKVFEQYF
once	TRBJ2-3	-	TRBV4-2	TGTGCCAGCAGCCAAGGACTCCCCTTAGATACGCAGTATTTT	CASSQGLPLDTQYF
-	TRBJ1-5	TRBD1	TRBV7-2	TGTGCCAGCAGGACAGGGGGTAACGATCAGCCCCAGCATTTT	CASRTGGNDQPQHF
-	TRBJ1-3	TRBD1	TRBV5-8	TGTGCCAGCAGCTTAGACAGGGCAAGAAACACCATATATTTT	CASSLDRARNTIYF
few	TRBJ2-1	TRBD2	TRBV4-1	TGCGCCAGCAGCCGAGAAGCAGCGGGAGGGCGCGACAATGAGCAGTTCTTC	CASSREAAGGRDNEQFF
once	TRBJ2-1	TRBD1	TRBV25-1	TGTGCCAGCAGTACAAGACAGGGGGCGAAATGGAATGAGCAGTTCTTC	CASSTRQGAKWNEQFF
-	TRBJ2-2	-	TRBV2	TGTGCCGGCCTCGCTAGCCACGGGGGTCGCCGCACCGGGGAGCTGTTTTTT	CAGLASHGGRRTGELFF
-	TRBJ1-1	-	TRBV5-1	TGCGCCAGCAGCCTTCTACTAGACACTGAAGCTTTCTTT	CASSLLLDTEAFF
-	TRBJ2-5	TRBD1	TRBV11-3	TGTGCCAGCAGCATGGACAGGGCAAGTCAGTACTTC	CASSMDRASQYF
-	TRBJ1-2	TRBD1	TRBV12-3/TRBV12-4	TGTGCCAGCAGGACAGGGGGCCTTGGCTACACCTTC	CASRTGGLGYTF
-	TRBJ2-5	-	TRBV12-3/TRBV12-4	TGTGCCAGCAGTGTATCGTGGACCCAGTACTTC	CASSVSWTQYF
-	TRBJ2-2	-	TRBV3-1/TRBV3-2	TGTGCCAGCAGCCGGGGACATGCGAACACCGGGGAGCTGTTTTTT	CASSRGHANTGELFF
-	TRBJ2-5	TRBD2	TRBV19	TGTGCCAGTAGTATCTCGTCTAGCGGGATAAAGACCCAGTACTTC	CASSISSSGIKTQYF
-	TRBJ2-7	TRBD2	TRBV6-5	TGTGCCAGCAGTTACGGGGGGGACTACGAGCAGTACTTC	CASSYGGDYEQYF
-	TRBJ2-1	TRBD2	TRBV28	TGTGCCAGCAGTTTAGGGGGACTAGGGGCCTCCTACAATGAGCAGTTCTTC	CASSLGGLGASYNEQFF
-	TRBJ2-7	-	TRBV7-9	TGTGCCAGCAGATTAACACCCGGGTCTGGGTCCTACGAGCAGTACTTC	CASRLTPGSGSYEQYF
-	TRBJ2-2	-	TRBV5-4	TGTGCCAGCAGCTTGGCCCCTATGAACACCGGGGAGCTGTTTTTT	CASSLAPMNTGELFF
-	TRBJ2-4	TRBD2	TRBV11-3	TGTGCCAGCAGCTCAGGGGGGACTAGCGCGATACTAGCCAAAAACATTCAGTACTTC	CASSSGGTSAILAKNIQYF
-	TRBJ1-1	-	TRBV27	TGTGCCAGCAGCGACAGGAAAATGAACACTGAAGCTTTCTTT	CASSDRKMNTEAFF
-	TRBJ2-7	-	TRBV4-3	TGCGCCAGCAGCCGATGGGAACGGACTGCTTCCTACGAGCAGTACTTC	CASSRWERTASYEQYF
-	TRBJ2-1	TRBD1	TRBV10-3	TGTGCCATCAGTGGGAGGACAGGACTGGATACTGAGCAGTTCTTC	CAISGRTGLDTEQFF
-	TRBJ2-2	-	TRBV5-1	TGCGCCAGCAGCTTGATCACAGGGGGGGCGCTGACCGGGGAGCTGTTTTTT	CASSLITGGALTGELFF
-	TRBJ2-7	TRBD2	TRBV9	TGTGCCAGCAGCGTAGCCCCGGCGGGAGGGCTCCACGAGCAGTACTTC	CASSVAPAGGLHEQYF
-	TRBJ2-1	-	TRBV13	TGTGCCAGCAGCTTAATGGCAAAGGTACGGGAGATCAGTAGCAATGAGCAGTTCTTC	CASSLMAKVREISSNEQFF
-	TRBJ2-3	-	TRBV9	TGTGCCAGCAGCCACCGGGGGTGGACAGATACGCAGTATTTT	CASSHRGWTDTQYF
-	TRBJ1-1	-	TRBV7-2	TGTGCCAGCAGACTACAGGGACGCACTGAAGCTTTCTTT	CASRLQGRTEAFF
once	TRBJ2-5	-	TRBV6-6	TGTGCCAGCAGTTACCGCTTAGACCAAGGGGGGGTCCAGTACTTC	CASSYRLDQGGVQYF
-	TRBJ2-5	TRBD2	TRBV3-1/TRBV3-2	TGTGCCAGCAGCCGAGCGGGAGGGGGAGAGACCCAGTACTTC	CASSRAGGGETQYF
once	TRBJ2-3	-	TRBV7-3	TGTGCCAGCCGTAATTCTAGCACAGATACGCAGTATTTT	CASRNSSTDTQYF
once	TRBJ2-7	TRBD2	TRBV3-1/TRBV3-2	TGTGCCAGCAGCTATAATCAAGCGGGAGGGCCGGACGAGCAGTACTTC	CASSYNQAGGPDEQYF
-	TRBJ2-1	TRBD2	TRBV5-4	TGTGCCAGCAGCCCGACGGCAGCGGGACTCGACAATGAGCAGTTCTTC	CASSPTAAGLDNEQFF
-	TRBJ2-3	TRBD1	TRBV4-3	TGCGCCAGCAGCCAAGATCGACAGGGAACAGATACGCAGTATTTT	CASSQDRQGTDTQYF
once	TRBJ1-2	TRBD1	TRBV5-6	TGTGCCAGCAGCCCGCGGACAGGGGGCATTCATGGCTACACCTTC	CASSPRTGGIHGYTF
-	TRBJ2-1	TRBD2	TRBV11-3	TGTGCCAGCAGCTTAGAGGCAAAAATTTTAGCGGGAAGGAACAATGAGCAGTTCTTC	CASSLEAKILAGRNNEQFF
-	TRBJ1-1	-	TRBV28	TGTGCCAGCAGTATTCGAACGGTACTAGTGGATCCTGAAGCTTTCTTT	CASSIRTVLVDPEAFF
-	TRBJ1-1	TRBD1	TRBV10-3	TGTGCCATCAAGGGTCCGGGACAGTCGAACACTGAAGCTTTCTTT	CAIKGPGQSNTEAFF
-	TRBJ2-1	-	TRBV5-5	TGTGCCAGCAGCTTGACAGGGAGCTCCTACAATGAGCAGTTCTTC	CASSLTGSSYNEQFF
few	TRBJ1-1	-	TRBV12-3/TRBV12-4	TGTGCCAGCAGTAATTCAGGTAGAGCTTTCTTT	CASSNSGRAFF
-	TRBJ1-2	TRBD1	TRBV6-5	TGTGCCAGCAGTCCTACCAATGACAGGGACGGCTACACCTTC	CASSPTNDRDGYTF
-	TRBJ2-3	TRBD2	TRBV6-1	TGTGCCAGCAGTGAAGGGGGAGGGAGCACAGATACGCAGTATTTT	CASSEGGGSTDTQYF
-	TRBJ2-7	TRBD1	TRBV5-1	TGCGCCAGCAGCTTGGGCCCAGACAGGGGGGGAGAGCAGTACTTC	CASSLGPDRGGEQYF
-	TRBJ2-7	TRBD2	TRBV6-5	TGTGCCAGCAGTCTACAAGGACTAGCCTACGAGCAGTACTTC	CASSLQGLAYEQYF
-	TRBJ2-1	-	TRBV24-1	TGTGCCACCAGTGATTCCAGGGCGAATGAGCAGTTCTTC	CATSDSRANEQFF
-	TRBJ2-7	-	TRBV19	TGTGCCAGTAGTATTATGACAGAATCCTACGAGCAGTACTTC	CASSIMTESYEQYF
-	TRBJ1-6	-	TRBV11-2	TGTGCCAGCAGCTTACGCCAGGGAAATTCACCCCTCCACTTT	CASSLRQGNSPLHF
once	TRBJ2-7	-	TRBV4-3	TGCGCCAGCAGCCAAGATCTAGGAGCGGACGAGCAGTACTTC	CASSQDLGADEQYF
-	TRBJ2-1	TRBD2	TRBV5-5	TGTGCCAGCAGCCAGCGGGGCGGGGGACTAGCGGGATATGAGCAGTTCTTC	CASSQRGGGLAGYEQFF